This record concerns one TCR beta chain sequence. Its antigen remains unknown. This specimen belongs to a study of OX40 agonist ivuxolimab in advanced cancers. TCRdb's copy holds only in-frame clones and misses some; the assay was immunoSEQ multiplex PCR. The sample lists approximately 51,000 clones, over 75% occurring once. Points from the study as a whole: More expanded clones were found, on average, in CD8+ than in CD4+ T cells.

The CDR3 covers 14 residues. Unmatched junction bases numbered 7, after V lost 8 bases and J lost 3 bases. The germline CDR1 and CDR2 sequences are MDHEN and SYDVKM. This sample comprised CD4+ or CD8+ T cells sorted from blood, obtained in a trial of the OX40 agonist ivuxolimab. The sequence was obtained from an adult with an advanced solid tumor such as melanoma, head and neck, liver or kidney cancer. This chain connects TRBV28 to TRBJ1-5; TRBD1 agrees at 7 bases. CDR3 residues: CASRTDRINQPQHF. CDR3 in DNA: TGTGCCAGCCGTACGGACAGGATCAATCAGCCCCAGCATTTT.